One sample yielded the 19 T cell receptor beta chains listed below, sequenced in a study of cytomegalovirus exposure and HLA in healthy donors. PCR was performed using 60 Vbeta and 13 Jbeta primers. Profiling relied on immunoSEQ multiplex PCR, and the TCRdb table lists in-frame clones only, not all of them. Its listing shows some 120,000 clones. The material sequenced was PBMCs. All receptors derive from a man younger than 30 in good health and CMV-seronegative.

The V gene is TRBV18, the J gene TRBJ2-1, with a possible D match to TRBD1 (5 bases). CDR1 is KGHSH and CDR2 is LQKENI in the germline V gene. Trimming pared 2 bases from V and 5 bases from J, leaving 13 bases between. The length of the CDR3 is 15 residues. The CDR3 region has the DNA TGTGCCAGCTCACCAGAGGCAGGGTTGGACAATGAGCAGTTCTTC. Translation: CASSPEAGLDNEQFF.

The rearrangement uses TRBV20-1 and TRBJ2-3, with D possibly TRBD2 on 5 matching bases. Germline V gene data show CDR1 as DFQATT and CDR2 as SNEGSKA (reference sequence). The CDR3 extends over 10 amino acids. V was shortened by 5 bases and J by 7 bases, with 7 bases between the two germline ends. The CDR3 sequence: CSAGSYTQYF. The CDR3 coding sequence is TGCAGTGCTGGGAGCTATACGCAGTATTTT.

The V call is TRBV2, the J call TRBJ1-6; the match to TRBD1 covers 7 bases. This CDR3 has 16 amino acids. CDR1 and CDR2 from the germline V gene are SNHLY and FYNNEI. V was clipped by 5 bases and J by 4 bases; unmatched bases: 8. The CDR3 sequence: CASSKGQGVYNSPLHF. For the CDR3, the DNA is TGTGCCAGCAGTAAGGGCCAGGGGGTGTATAATTCACCCCTCCACTTT.

The rearrangement links TRBV18 to TRBJ2-5; 9 bases are shared with TRBD1. The J call is doubtful: the DNA matches TRBJ2-7 better. CDR3 size: 16 residues. Per the germline V gene, CDR1 is KGHSH and CDR2 is LQKENI. Written as DNA, the CDR3 is TGTGCCAGCTCACCCTCCTTAGGACAGGGGAATTACGAGCAGTACTTC. Translation: CASSPSLGQGNYEQYF.

The gene calls are TRBV7-9 and TRBJ2-7, with D maybe TRBD2 (6 bases). V lost 5 bases, J lost 4 bases, and 15 bases lay in between. The CDR3 loop spans 14 amino acids. Germline values: CDR1 SEHNR, CDR2 FQNEAQ (reference sequence). The CDR3 sequence is CASSPPGRQYEQYF. The DNA for the CDR3 is TGTGCCAGCAGCCCTCCGGGGAGGCAATACGAGCAGTACTTC.

The chain employs TRBV7-3 and TRBJ2-3, with TRBD2 matching over 8 bases. Losses at the gene ends were 5 bases for V and 2 bases for J; bases not matched to a gene: 6. CDR1 and CDR2 from the germline V gene are SGHTA and FQGTGA. The CDR3 runs 15 residues. In nucleotides, the CDR3 is TGTGCCAGCAGCCCGCGGGGGGTCCTCACAGATACGCAGTATTTT. Translation gives CASSPRGVLTDTQYF.

The CDR3 DNA is TGTGCCAGCAGCCCGACAGCCTCTAACTATGGCTACACCTTC. Encoded protein: CASSPTASNYGYTF. The chain has TRBV7-9 and TRBJ1-2, with a possible D match to TRBD1 (5 bases). The CDR3 consists of 14 residues. The ends were cut back, 5 bases at V and 0 bases at J, with 10 bases in the middle. The germline gives CDR1 SEHNR, CDR2 FQNEAQ (reference sequence).

The J gene is TRBJ2-5, the V gene TRBV18; possible D gene TRBD2, 6 bases. The end of the DNA fits TRBJ2-7 better, so the J call may be wrong. Germline V CDR1 and CDR2: KGHSH, LQKENI. The CDR3 is made up of 14 amino acids. The CDR3 sequence: CASSQFPGTYEQYF. CDR3 DNA: TGTGCCAGCTCCCAATTCCCCGGGACTTACGAGCAGTACTTC.

J is TRBJ2-3 and V is TRBV6-4, with D maybe TRBD2 (6 bases). CDR1 is MRHNA and CDR2 is SNTAGT in the germline V gene. V lost 0 bases to trimming and J lost 2 bases, with 12 bases between them. This CDR3 is built from 16 residues. The CDR3 is CASSDSASAHTDTQYF. CDR3 bases: TGTGCCAGCAGTGACTCGGCTAGCGCACACACAGATACGCAGTATTTT.

J is TRBJ1-5 and V is TRBV28; 11 bases map to TRBD1. V dropped 5 bases and J dropped 6; count of bases not matched to a gene: 9. The germline V gene encodes CDR1 MDHEN and CDR2 SYDVKM. The CDR3 sequence is 16 residues long. The CDR3 DNA is TGTGCCAGCAGTCCAAGGGACAGGGGGGCTAGTCAGCCCCAGCATTTT. Protein: CASSPRDRGASQPQHF. Full variable domain (missing parts from reference TRBV28 and TRBJ1-5): DVKVTQSSRYLVKRTGEKVFLECVQDMDHENMFWYRQDPGLGLRLIYFSYDVKMKEKGDIPEGYSVSREKKERFSLILESASTNQTSMYLCASSPRDRGASQPQHFGDGTRLSIL.

The V gene is TRBV27, the J gene TRBJ2-5, with 7 bases identical to TRBD2. V was pared by 0 bases and J by 2 bases, with 6 bases of the junction left unmatched. CDR3 size: 16 residues. CDR1 is MNHEY and CDR2 is SMNVEV in the germline V gene (reference sequence). CDR3 region: CASSLSTRGRQETQYF. DNA of the CDR3: TGTGCCAGCAGTTTATCTACGCGGGGGAGACAAGAGACCCAGTACTTC.

This chain connects TRBV4-2 to TRBJ2-7; D call uncertain. Per the germline V gene, CDR1 is LGHNA and CDR2 is YNFKEQ. This CDR3 is 15 amino acids long. V lost 0 bases, J lost 2 bases, and 11 bases lay in between. The CDR3 nucleotides are TGTGCCAGCAGCCAAGATTTAGCAGCAACCTACGAGCAGTACTTC. Protein sequence: CASSQDLAATYEQYF.

V usage is TRBV5-1 and J usage is TRBJ2-7; 8 bases match TRBD2. V lost 4 bases and J lost 5; bases outside the gene matches: 17. The germline gives CDR1 SGHRS, CDR2 YFSETQ. This CDR3 region has 17 residues. The CDR3: CASSPYPGTSFPNEQYF. CDR3 coding DNA: TGCGCCAGCAGCCCCTACCCCGGGACTAGTTTCCCCAACGAGCAGTACTTC.

The CDR3 is CASRRDDLGNEKLFF. The CDR3 DNA follows: TGTGCCAGCAGGCGGGACGACCTGGGCAATGAAAAACTGTTTTTT. V gene TRBV5-4 combines with J gene TRBJ1-4, with D perhaps TRBD1 (5 bases). V lost 5 bases to trimming and J lost 5 bases, with 16 bases between them. CDR1 SGHNT and CDR2 YYREEE come from the germline V gene (reference sequence). This CDR3 comprises 15 residues.

This sequence joins TRBV19 and TRBJ1-2; TRBD1 agrees at 7 bases. The CDR3 length is 14 residues. Germline trimming cut 6 bases from V and 7 bases from J; bases unmatched to any gene: 11. Germline V gene data show CDR1 as LNHDA and CDR2 as SQIVND (reference sequence). CDR3 sequence (DNA): TGTGCCAGTAGCTCGAGACAGGGAGGTGGTGGCTACACCTTC. Amino acid sequence: CASSSRQGGGGYTF.

The chain has TRBV7-9 and TRBJ2-7; 9 bases map to TRBD1. CDR1 SEHNR and CDR2 FQNEAQ come from the germline V gene (reference sequence). V trimming: 3 bases; J trimming: 1 base; junction bases outside the gene matches: 4. The CDR3 is 15 residues long. The CDR3, as DNA: TGTGCCAGCAGCTTCTCCGGGACAGGGTCCTACGAGCAGTACTTC. The encoded protein is CASSFSGTGSYEQYF.

The chain couples TRBV18 to TRBJ2-3; 9 bases map to TRBD1. V gave up 2 bases and J gave up 0 bases; unmatched junction bases: 9. Germline V CDR1 and CDR2: KGHSH, LQKENI. There are 18 residues in the CDR3. CDR3 amino acids: CASSPISPGTGSTDTQYF. The CDR3 DNA reads TGTGCCAGCTCACCAATCTCCCCAGGGACAGGGAGCACAGATACGCAGTATTTT.

The chain joins TRBV18 to TRBJ2-7, with TRBD1 as a possible D gene (7 bases). Germline values: CDR1 KGHSH, CDR2 LQKENI. The CDR3 has 19 residues. Deletions cut 4 bases from V and 3 bases from J, with 28 bases between. CDR3 DNA: TGTGCCAGCTCACTCAGGGGGATTAGGGGGGAGCTCACCCACTACGAGCAGTACTTC. Translating it yields CASSLRGIRGELTHYEQYF. The full variable domain, its missing parts supplied by reference TRBV18 and TRBJ2-7, is NAGVMQNPRHLVRRRGQEARLRCSPMKGHSHVYWYRQLPEEGLKFMVYLQKENIIDESGMPKERFSAEFPKEGPSILRIQQVVRGDSAAYFCASSLRGIRGELTHYEQYFGPGTRLTVT.

The chain is built from TRBV28 and TRBJ2-5, with TRBD1 matching over 7 bases. The CDR3 is made up of 14 amino acids. Germline V gene data show CDR1 as MDHEN and CDR2 as SYDVKM. The J segment lost 0 bases and the V segment lost 6 bases, leaving 4 bases of the junction unmatched. The CDR3: CASSPGTDQETQYF. CDR3 DNA sequence: TGTGCCAGCAGCCCCGGGACAGACCAAGAGACCCAGTACTTC.